This T cell receptor (beta chain) is drawn from a study of technical replicates of blood from a few donors. Germline values: CDR1 LGHNA, CDR2 YNFKEQ. Between the trimmed V and J ends, which lost 8 bases and 0 bases, there was a span of 14 bases. The CDR3 covers 15 residues. Clones were read by immunoSEQ multiplex PCR, and TCRdb kept only the in-frame ones, dropping some. The table lists around 85,000 clones, around 94% of them singletons. Only one count was recorded for this clone. Specimen: T cells isolated from PBMCs. The sequence was collected from a human donor in good health. The V and J genes are TRBV4-2 and TRBJ1-5; possible D gene TRBD1, 5 bases. In DNA form, the CDR3 reads TGTGCCAGCTGTCCCTCCCAGGGTAGCAATCAGCCCCAGCATTTT. Its translation: CASCPSQGSNQPQHF.